This T cell receptor (beta chain) was observed in a study of OX40 agonist ivuxolimab in advanced cancers. Study-wide background: The mean age was roughly 60 years, ranging from about 23 to 79, with approximately 83% of participants male.

Trimming pared 8 bases from V and 2 bases from J, leaving 13 bases between. Germline CDR1 and CDR2: SEHNR and FQNEAQ (reference sequence). The CDR3 loop spans 14 amino acids. Study-level findings and limits: On average, CD8+ T cells had more expanded clones than CD4+.

About this clone itself: Its matching antigen is unknown.

Sequencing used immunoSEQ multiplex PCR; TCRdb keeps in-frame clones, though not all of them. The data hold under 100,000 clones, with roughly 90% observed a single time. The sequencing used CD4+ or CD8+ T cells sorted from blood, collected in a trial of the OX40 agonist ivuxolimab. The rearrangement joins TRBV7-9 to TRBJ1-5; D might be TRBD1 (5 bases). This receptor was identified in an adult with an advanced solid tumor such as melanoma, head and neck, liver or kidney cancer. The CDR3, as DNA: TGTGCCAGCCAGACCAGGGAGGGCAATCAGCCCCAGCATTTT. Translation: CASQTREGNQPQHF.